Below, 27 T cell receptor beta chains from the same sample are listed, as sequenced in a study of blood T cell repertoires in COVID-19. Only in-frame clones appear in the TCRdb table, and some are missing; sequencing was by immunoSEQ multiplex PCR. The sample records some 190,000 clones, 75% to 90% being singletons. Source material: peripheral blood. The source of these receptors is a man in his 60s with acute or convalescent COVID-19.

This chain connects TRBV7-8 to TRBJ2-7; 10 positions agree with TRBD1. The junction had 7 bases not matched to a gene; V was cut back by 5 bases and J by 3 bases. This CDR3 region has 15 residues. CDR1 is SGHVS and CDR2 is FQNEAQ in the germline V gene. For the CDR3, the DNA is TGTGCCAGCAGCCTTAATCGGGACAGGGGCTACGAGCAGTACTTC. Translating it yields CASSLNRDRGYEQYF.

V gene TRBV7-2 combines with J gene TRBJ2-7; 8 nucleotides align to TRBD1. Germline CDR1 and CDR2: SGHTA and FQGNSA. J lost 4 bases, V lost 6 bases, and 5 bases had no gene match. This CDR3 has 13 residues. The CDR3 region is CASRRTGFYEQYF. DNA for the CDR3: TGTGCCAGCAGACGGACAGGGTTTTACGAGCAGTACTTC. Full variable domain (outside the CDR3, taken from reference TRBV7-2 and TRBJ2-7): GAGVSQSPSNKVTEKGKDVELRCDPISGHTALYWYRQSLGQGLEFLIYFQGNSAPDKSGLPSDRFSAERTGGSVSTLTIQRTQQEDSAVYLCASRRTGFYEQYFGPGTRLTVT.

V usage is TRBV7-9 and J usage is TRBJ2-1; tentative D call: TRBD2 (5 bases). The V and J ends lost 2 bases and 1 base respectively, with 9 bases between them. The CDR3 is made up of 15 amino acids. Germline assignment: CDR1 SEHNR and CDR2 FQNEAQ (reference sequence). The CDR3: CASSLFEGSYNEQFF. CDR3 sequence (DNA): TGTGCCAGCAGCTTATTCGAGGGATCCTACAATGAGCAGTTCTTC.

The genes are TRBV7-9 and TRBJ2-1; 9 nucleotides align to TRBD1. Looked up from germline, CDR1 is SEHNR and CDR2 is FQNEAQ (reference sequence). This CDR3 comprises 14 residues. V lost 6 bases to trimming and J lost 8 bases; unmatched junction nucleotides: 8. The CDR3 DNA reads as TGTGCCAGCAGGAGGACAGGGGCCTCGGATGAGCAGTTCTTC. The encoded protein is CASRRTGASDEQFF.

The chain employs TRBV2 and TRBJ2-4; D might be TRBD2 (7 bases). Trimming stripped 5 bases from V and 5 bases from J, with 13 bases between. The CDR3 runs 14 residues. CDR1 is SNHLY, CDR2 FYNNEI, per germline. CDR3: CASSYQGGENIQYF. The CDR3 region has the DNA TGTGCCAGCAGTTACCAAGGGGGGGAAAACATTCAGTACTTC.

The chain employs TRBV28 and TRBJ2-3; tentative D call: TRBD1 (6 bases). This CDR3 comprises 15 residues. Germline V gene lookup returns CDR1 MDHEN and CDR2 SYDVKM. V dropped 2 bases and J dropped 1 base, with 10 bases sitting between them. The CDR3 region has the DNA TGTGCCAGCAGTTTACCAGGGGACCGCACAGATACGCAGTATTTT. It translates to CASSLPGDRTDTQYF.

Only a few counts were recorded for this clone. The V and J genes are TRBV5-1 and TRBJ1-1; 7 nucleotides line up with TRBD1. CDR3 size: 14 residues. Germline loops: CDR1 SGHRS, CDR2 YFSETQ. V trimming: 2 bases; J trimming: 5 bases; junction bases outside the gene matches: 6. The CDR3 here is CASSFTGARTEAFF. The CDR3 DNA is TGCGCCAGCAGCTTTACAGGGGCACGGACTGAAGCTTTCTTT.

As DNA, the CDR3 is TGTGCCAGCAGCGTAGCTTGGGCTAGCGGGCAATACAATGAGCAGTTCTTC. Translating it yields CASSVAWASGQYNEQFF. This chain joins TRBV9 and TRBJ2-1, with 8 bases matching TRBD2. The CDR3 spans 17 residues. V gave up 0 bases and J gave up 4 bases; unmatched junction bases: 9. The germline gives CDR1 SGDLS, CDR2 YYNGEE.

The rearrangement joins TRBV28 to TRBJ2-3, with D perhaps TRBD2 (6 bases). Germline assignment: CDR1 MDHEN and CDR2 SYDVKM. The CDR3 loop spans 14 amino acids. V lost 3 bases to trimming and J lost 12 bases, with 19 bases between them. The CDR3 DNA reads TGTGCCAGCAGTTTGCCGGGAGTCGATACTCCCCAGTATTTT. This sequence encodes CASSLPGVDTPQYF. Drawing the rest from reference TRBV28 and TRBJ2-3, the complete variable domain is DVKVTQSSRYLVKRTGEKVFLECVQDMDHENMFWYRQDPGLGLRLIYFSYDVKMKEKGDIPEGYSVSREKKERFSLILESASTNQTSMYLCASSLPGVDTPQYFGPGTRLTVL.

V and J are TRBV19 and TRBJ2-5; tentatively, D is TRBD2 (6 bases). CDR1 is LNHDA and CDR2 is SQIVND in the germline V gene (reference sequence). This CDR3 region has 14 residues. The V end was cut by 3 bases, the J end by 5 bases, with 13 bases between. The CDR3 loop reads CASSIVGGGETQYF. The CDR3 DNA reads TGTGCCAGTAGTATCGTGGGAGGTGGCGAGACCCAGTACTTC.

The chain combines TRBV7-3 with TRBJ2-1; 10 bases line up with TRBD2. In germline, CDR1 is SGHTA, CDR2 FQGTGA. This CDR3 has 16 amino acids. After removal of 5 bases from V and 7 bases from J, the junction contained 11 bases not matched to a gene. CDR3 region: CASSPSETSGMNEQFF. DNA for the CDR3: TGTGCCAGCAGCCCGTCGGAAACTAGCGGGATGAATGAGCAGTTCTTC.

This chain joins TRBV7-3 and TRBJ1-1, with a weak D call TRBD1 (5 bases). The CDR3 spans 14 residues. CDR1 SGHTA and CDR2 FQGTGA come from the germline V gene. The germline V and J ends were trimmed by 2 bases and 5 bases, with 12 bases remaining between them. The CDR3 sequence is CASSLGGGKTEAFF. Here the CDR3 DNA reads TGTGCCAGCAGCTTAGGTGGGGGGAAAACTGAAGCTTTCTTT.

This sequence joins TRBV28 and TRBJ1-2; 7 nucleotides agree with TRBD1. Germline values: CDR1 MDHEN, CDR2 SYDVKM. This CDR3 region has 15 residues. V was pared by 5 bases and J by 4 bases, with 10 bases of the junction left unmatched. CDR3 in DNA: TGTGCCAGCAGTCCCCCACAGGGGTTGGGCTATGGCTACACCTTC. It is translated as CASSPPQGLGYGYTF.

The chain has TRBV28 and TRBJ2-3; TRBD2 matches at 9 bases. Germline V CDR1 and CDR2: MDHEN, SYDVKM. Trimming at V came to 6 bases and at J to 0 bases, leaving 7 bases not matched to a gene. The CDR3 contains 16 residues. The CDR3 coding sequence is TGTGCCAGCAGGATAGCGGGAGTCACTAGCACAGATACGCAGTATTTT. Protein: CASRIAGVTSTDTQYF.

This clone was found a few times. V gene TRBV5-4 combines with J gene TRBJ2-3; D is possibly TRBD1 (7 bases). The CDR3 contains 16 residues. V was pared by 4 bases and J by 3 bases, with 18 bases between. The germline V gene encodes CDR1 SGHNT and CDR2 YYREEE (reference sequence). CDR3 coding DNA: TGTGCCAGCAGCCGCCAGGGGGGTACTAGGACAGATACGCAGTATTTT. It yields the protein CASSRQGGTRTDTQYF.

The chain combines TRBV10-3 with TRBJ1-5; the match to TRBD1 covers 7 bases. Looked up from germline, CDR1 is ENHRY and CDR2 is SYGVKD. The trim removed 0 bases at V and 0 bases at J, leaving 8 bases unmatched. This CDR3 has 18 residues. CDR3 sequence: CAISESPPGGGSNQPQHF. As DNA, the CDR3 is TGTGCCATCAGTGAGTCGCCCCCAGGGGGTGGTAGCAATCAGCCCCAGCATTTT.

The chain uses TRBV7-6 and TRBJ2-2; 8 bases agree with TRBD2. Germline-derived CDR1 and CDR2 are SGHVS and FNYEAQ. The CDR3 is 17 amino acids. Trimming took 2 bases from V and 0 from J; bases not matched to a gene: 5. Written as DNA, the CDR3 is TGTGCCAGCAGCTTATCGCCAGCGGGAGCGAACACCGGGGAGCTGTTTTTT. Translated, it gives CASSLSPAGANTGELFF.

The gene calls are TRBV12-3 or TRBV12-4 and TRBJ2-7; no definite D call. Trimming shortened V by 7 bases and J by 0 bases, and 10 bases separated the two germline ends. There are 13 residues in the CDR3. The chain's CDR3 is CASTIRSSYEQYF. The CDR3, as DNA: TGTGCCAGCACCATAAGGAGCTCCTACGAGCAGTACTTC.

The chain joins TRBV19 to TRBJ2-1, with a possible D match to TRBD2 (5 bases). V lost 8 bases and J lost 9, with 11 bases in between. The germline gives CDR1 LNHDA, CDR2 SQIVND (reference sequence). The length of the CDR3 is 11 residues. Here the CDR3 reads CASVGIREQFF. CDR3 nucleotide sequence: TGTGCCAGTGTCGGGATCCGTGAGCAGTTCTTC.

Only a few counts were recorded for this clone. The chain employs TRBV7-2 and TRBJ1-6, with 7 positions matching TRBD1. The V segment lost 0 bases and the J segment 5 bases; nucleotides outside the gene matches: 1. Germline lookup yields CDR1 SGHTA and CDR2 FQGNSA. CDR3 length equals 15 residues. For the CDR3, the DNA is TGTGCCAGCAGCTTAGCGGGGACAGATAATTCACCCCTCCACTTT. Translated, it gives CASSLAGTDNSPLHF.

This clone was observed a single time. This chain connects TRBV7-8 to TRBJ2-3; no clear D gene. The germline V gene encodes CDR1 SGHVS and CDR2 FQNEAQ. The length of the CDR3 is 11 residues. Trimming removed 5 bases from V and 6 bases from J, with 6 bases in between. The CDR3 sequence is CASSPRDTQYF. CDR3 DNA: TGTGCCAGCAGCCCCCGGGATACGCAGTATTTT.

J is TRBJ2-1 and V is TRBV13; 7 bases align to TRBD2. This CDR3 region has 15 residues. The V segment lost 5 bases and the J segment 4 bases; nucleotides outside the gene matches: 8. Germline CDR1 reads PRHDT; CDR2 reads FYEKMQ (reference sequence). The CDR3 DNA reads as TGTGCCAGCAGCAGGAGGAGCGGGGTTTACAATGAGCAGTTCTTC. This encodes CASSRRSGVYNEQFF.

The J gene is TRBJ1-1, the V gene TRBV30, with a weak D call TRBD1 (5 bases). The CDR3 runs to 14 residues. The V gene lost 0 bases and the J gene lost 4 bases, with 12 bases spanning the gap. Germline V lookup: CDR1 GTSNPN, CDR2 SVGIG (reference sequence). The CDR3 region has the DNA TGTGCCTGGAGTGTAAGGGGAATCGCCACTGAAGCTTTCTTT. Translating it yields CAWSVRGIATEAFF.

The rearrangement joins TRBV6-2 or TRBV6-3 to TRBJ1-5; possibly TRBD1 for D (5 bases). The germline CDR1 and CDR2 sequences are MNHEY and SVGEGT. Trimming stripped 5 bases from V and 5 bases from J, with 16 bases between. The CDR3 totals 15 residues. CDR3 residues: CASSPGQGGYQPQHF. CDR3 in DNA: TGTGCCAGCAGTCCCGGCCAGGGAGGATATCAGCCCCAGCATTTT.

The chain carries TRBV28 and TRBJ1-5; D gene unclear. The CDR3 contains 14 residues. V gave up 3 bases and J gave up 5 bases, with 11 bases separating them. Per germline, CDR1 MDHEN and CDR2 SYDVKM. CDR3 nucleotides: TGTGCCAGCAGTTTGCGAGTGCCGCATCAGCCCCAGCATTTT. Translation: CASSLRVPHQPQHF.

This chain connects TRBV27 to TRBJ2-7; D is possibly TRBD2 (5 bases). CDR3 length equals 15 residues. Germline V gene sequence: CDR1 MNHEY, CDR2 SMNVEV (reference sequence). V lost 2 bases, J lost 7 bases, and 18 bases lay in between. CDR3 nucleotide sequence: TGTGCCAGCAGTTTAAATGAGCGGTACCTACGAGAGCAGTACTTC. This sequence encodes CASSLNERYLREQYF.

The V gene is TRBV7-2, the J gene TRBJ2-4; TRBD2 aligns across 7 bases. V shed 5 bases, J shed 7 bases, and the junction held 8 bases outside the gene matches. Germline V gives CDR1 SGHTA, CDR2 FQGNSA. The CDR3 contains 14 residues. The CDR3 protein is CASSDKLGGNIQYF. DNA for the CDR3: TGTGCCAGCAGCGATAAGCTGGGGGGGAACATTCAGTACTTC.